This passage covers 27 T cell receptor beta chains from one sample sequenced in a study of cytomegalovirus exposure and HLA in healthy donors. Both 60 Vbeta primers and 13 Jbeta primers went into the PCR. Repertoires were generated with immunoSEQ multiplex PCR, while TCRdb's copy carries only in-frame clones and drops some. The table has about 180,000 clones, 65% to 75% seen once. Sequencing was performed on PBMCs. These receptors came from a human donor in good health.

This clone occurred a few times. The rearrangement uses TRBV7-2 and TRBJ1-5; D ambiguous. V lost 4 bases, J lost 7 bases, and 11 bases lay in between. Germline assignment: CDR1 SGHTA and CDR2 FQGNSA. This CDR3 region has 13 residues. Here the CDR3 DNA reads TGTGCCAGCAGCTCGGTTACGTGGCAGCCCCAGCATTTT. It encodes CASSSVTWQPQHF. Looking up the rest from reference TRBV7-2 and TRBJ1-5 gives the full variable domain: GAGVSQSPSNKVTEKGKDVELRCDPISGHTALYWYRQSLGQGLEFLIYFQGNSAPDKSGLPSDRFSAERTGGSVSTLTIQRTQQEDSAVYLCASSSVTWQPQHFGDGTRLSIL.

The CDR3 nucleotides read TGTGCCAGCAGTCGGGACAGGGGAGGGAATCAGCCCCAGCATTTT. It is translated as CASSRDRGGNQPQHF. The rearrangement joins TRBV2 to TRBJ1-5; 10 bases map to TRBD1. CDR1 and CDR2 from the germline V gene are SNHLY and FYNNEI. The CDR3 contains 15 residues. V lost 5 bases, J lost 4 bases, and 5 bases stayed unmatched.

The chain recombines TRBV2 with TRBJ2-7; D perhaps matches TRBD2 (7 bases). The CDR3 has 17 amino acids. Trimming removed 5 bases from V and 2 bases from J, with 22 bases in between. Germline CDR1 and CDR2: SNHLY and FYNNEI. CDR3: CASSPAVGGAIPYEQYF. In DNA form, the CDR3 reads TGTGCCAGCAGTCCAGCAGTAGGGGGGGCAATCCCCTACGAGCAGTACTTC.

The rearrangement uses TRBV7-6 and TRBJ1-2; D is possibly TRBD1 (6 bases). The germline CDR1 and CDR2 sequences are SGHVS and FNYEAQ. With 5 bases removed from V and 3 bases from J, the gap between germline ends came to 16 bases. This CDR3 contains 15 residues. The CDR3 is CASSLVETGYYGYTF. Here the CDR3 DNA reads TGTGCCAGCAGCCTTGTCGAGACAGGATACTATGGCTACACCTTC.

The chain recombines TRBV9 with TRBJ2-2, with TRBD1 matching over 7 bases. Germline CDR1 and CDR2: SGDLS and YYNGEE. The CDR3 runs to 15 residues. Trimming at V came to 0 bases and at J to 1 base, leaving 0 bases not matched to a gene. The CDR3 here is CASSVGQGNTGELFF. CDR3 DNA: TGTGCCAGCAGCGTAGGACAGGGGAACACCGGGGAGCTGTTTTTT.

J is TRBJ2-7 and V is TRBV15; 8 bases fit TRBD2. CDR3 size: 16 residues. The germline V gene has CDR1 LNHNV and CDR2 YYDKDF (reference sequence). V shed 0 bases, J shed 7 bases, and the junction held 11 bases outside the gene matches. CDR3 region: CATSRDRTGGPGEQYF. Written as DNA, the CDR3 is TGTGCCACCAGCAGAGATCGGACGGGGGGGCCTGGGGAGCAGTACTTC.

The gene calls are TRBV7-2 and TRBJ1-4; D is possibly TRBD1 (5 bases). V lost 1 base and J lost 8, with 17 bases in between. CDR1 is SGHTA and CDR2 is FQGNSA in the germline V gene. The CDR3 spans 16 residues. CDR3 bases: TGTGCCAGCAGCTTAGGAGGTCGGGGGGGTGGAGAAAAACTGTTTTTT. Translating it yields CASSLGGRGGGEKLFF.

This clone turned up a few times. This rearrangement joins TRBV6-1 to TRBJ1-5; D unresolved. This CDR3 region has 15 residues. In germline, CDR1 is MNHNS, CDR2 SASEGT. Trimming cost V 9 bases and J 0 bases, with 15 bases left between them. This CDR3 is CASRERRYSNQPQHF. Written as DNA, the CDR3 is TGTGCCAGTCGGGAGAGACGGTATAGCAATCAGCCCCAGCATTTT.

On this clone: One junction end does not reproduce the germline sequence, and a read error may be involved. This sequence joins TRBV7-7 and TRBJ1-1; D unclear. Germline lookup yields CDR1 SSHAT and CDR2 FNYEAQ (reference sequence). This CDR3 comprises 13 residues. CDR3 residues: CASSLRRGTEAFF. The CDR3 DNA reads as TGTGCTAGCAGCTTACGCCGGGGCACTGAAGCTTTCTTT.

CDR3 nucleotides: TGTGCCAGCCATCGGGGGTCCTTCAATCAGCCCCAGCATTTT. Protein: CASHRGSFNQPQHF. The J gene is TRBJ1-5, the V gene TRBV19; D may be TRBD1 (5 bases). Trimming shortened V by 9 bases and J by 3 bases, and 15 bases separated the two germline ends. Germline V gives CDR1 LNHDA, CDR2 SQIVND (reference sequence). There are 14 residues in the CDR3.

This chain connects TRBV7-8 to TRBJ2-7; 9 bases fit TRBD1. Looked up from germline, CDR1 is SGHVS and CDR2 is FQNEAQ. Trimming took 1 base from V and 4 from J; bases not matched to a gene: 2. The CDR3 runs 14 residues. This chain's CDR3 is CASSLGTGVYEQYF. As DNA, the CDR3 is TGTGCCAGCAGCTTAGGGACAGGGGTTTACGAGCAGTACTTC.

This clone was counted only a few times. This chain links TRBV19 with TRBJ1-3, with D hard to call. The CDR3 extends over 13 amino acids. The V end lost 4 bases, the J end lost 0 bases, and 4 bases lay between the germline ends. CDR1 LNHDA and CDR2 SQIVND come from the germline V gene (reference sequence). CDR3 DNA sequence: TGTGCCAGTAGTAAACTCTCTGGAAACACCATATATTTT. It codes for CASSKLSGNTIYF.

The rearrangement links TRBV19 to TRBJ2-1, with 12 nucleotides matching TRBD2. CDR3 length: 18 amino acids. Trimming took 5 bases from V and 0 from J; bases not matched to a gene: 8. CDR1 LNHDA and CDR2 SQIVND come from the germline V gene (reference sequence). The DNA for the CDR3 is TGTGCCAGTAGTGGGGGACTAGCGGGCGGAAGCTCCTACAATGAGCAGTTCTTC. This translates into CASSGGLAGGSSYNEQFF.

A few counts support this clone. Here the CDR3 DNA reads TGTGCCAGCAGCGTAGCTACTAGCTTCCCCTACGAGCAGTACTTC. The encoded protein is CASSVATSFPYEQYF. The rearrangement joins TRBV9 to TRBJ2-7, with a tentative D call TRBD2 (6 bases). Trimming took 0 bases from V and 2 from J, leaving 12 bases between them. Germline CDR1 is SGDLS and CDR2 is YYNGEE. This CDR3 comprises 15 residues. The whole variable domain, filled in from reference TRBV9 and TRBJ2-7, reads DSGVTQTPKHLITATGQRVTLRCSPRSGDLSVYWYQQSLDQGLQFLIQYYNGEERAKGNILERFSAQQFPDLHSELNLSSLELGDSALYFCASSVATSFPYEQYFGPGTRLTVT.

This clone was counted a few times. A junction end diverges from the germline sequence, so it may reflect a read error. Other DNA sequences in the sample encode the same CDR3. The V and J genes are TRBV30 and TRBJ1-2, with TRBD1 as a possible D gene (6 bases). The CDR3 sequence is 16 residues long. Germline values: CDR1 GTSNPN, CDR2 SVGIG (reference sequence). CDR3 loop: CAWSVPSSQGFYGYTF. For the CDR3, the DNA is TGCGCCTGGAGTGTACCCTCTTCACAGGGTTTCTATGGCTACACCTTC.

The chain combines TRBV15 with TRBJ1-2; TRBD1 might be the D (6 bases). V dropped 11 bases and J dropped 2 bases, with 21 bases sitting between them. There are 15 residues in the CDR3. The germline V gene has CDR1 LNHNV and CDR2 YYDKDF (reference sequence). The CDR3 DNA reads TGTGCCGTGGGGGAATCGGGGGGCAGGAACTATGGCTACACCTTC. Its translation: CAVGESGGRNYGYTF. Based on the CDR3 plus reference TRBV15 and TRBJ1-2, the full variable domain is DAMVIQNPRYQVTQFGKPVTLSCSQTLNHNVMYWYQQKSSQAPKLLFHYYDKDFNNEADTPDNFQSRRPNTSFCFLDIRSPGLGDTAMYLCAVGESGGRNYGYTFGSGTRLTVV.

This rearrangement joins TRBV15 to TRBJ1-5; the D gene is possibly TRBD1 (6 bases). Per the germline V gene, CDR1 is LNHNV and CDR2 is YYDKDF (reference sequence). CDR3 length: 18 residues. Trimming took off 2 bases at V and 4 bases at J, with 21 bases between the two ends. DNA of the CDR3: TGTGCCACCAGCAGAACTGGATTCCCGGGACACCCGAATCAGCCCCAGCATTTT. Encoded protein: CATSRTGFPGHPNQPQHF.

The chain is built from TRBV5-4 and TRBJ2-7; 8 positions match TRBD2. Germline V gene lookup returns CDR1 SGHNT and CDR2 YYREEE (reference sequence). With V trimmed by 4 bases and J by 5 bases, 5 bases remained unmatched. The length of the CDR3 is 13 residues. CDR3 DNA sequence: TGTGCCAGCAGCACCGGACTAGCTAACGAGCAGTACTTC. It encodes CASSTGLANEQYF.

The rearrangement links TRBV7-9 to TRBJ2-7; D perhaps matches TRBD1 (6 bases). V lost 5 bases and J 4 bases, leaving 15 bases between the germline ends. The germline gives CDR1 SEHNR, CDR2 FQNEAQ (reference sequence). There are 14 residues in the CDR3. The DNA of the CDR3 is TGTGCCAGCAGCCTCCAATTGGACAGATACGAGCAGTACTTC. Translation gives CASSLQLDRYEQYF.

The chain uses TRBV5-1 and TRBJ1-2; TRBD1 is a possible D gene (6 bases). V shed 2 bases and J shed 8 bases, with 16 bases lying between them. Per the germline V gene, CDR1 is SGHRS and CDR2 is YFSETQ. The CDR3 consists of 14 residues. DNA of the CDR3: TGCGCCAGCAGCTTACTACAGGGAGAAGGAGGCTACACCTTC. This sequence encodes CASSLLQGEGGYTF.

The chain combines TRBV6-5 with TRBJ2-5; a possible D gene is TRBD1 (6 bases). Per germline, CDR1 MNHEY and CDR2 SVGAGI. V was cut by 3 bases and J by 2 bases, with 16 bases left in between. This CDR3 spans 16 amino acids. CDR3 sequence reads: CASSYGTSGRQETQYF. Here the CDR3 DNA reads TGTGCCAGCAGTTATGGGACATCAGGGCGGCAAGAGACCCAGTACTTC.

A few counts support this clone. This chain connects TRBV9 to TRBJ1-1, with 8 bases aligning to TRBD1. J gave up 0 bases and V 0 bases, and 7 bases lay outside the gene matches. The CDR3 is made up of 17 amino acids. Germline loops: CDR1 SGDLS, CDR2 YYNGEE. The CDR3, as DNA: TGTGCCAGCAGCGTAGGGGGGACAGGTGCACTGAACACTGAAGCTTTCTTT. Translating gives CASSVGGTGALNTEAFF.

This clone was recorded once. This sequence joins TRBV5-1 and TRBJ2-3; TRBD1 is a possible D gene (5 bases). The V gene lost 6 bases and the J gene lost 0 bases, with 11 bases spanning the gap. Germline CDR1 SGHRS, CDR2 YFSETQ. CDR3 length: 14 amino acids. Written as DNA, the CDR3 is TGCGCCAGCACTGGGGCCTCTAGCACAGATACGCAGTATTTT. Its translation: CASTGASSTDTQYF.

The chain couples TRBV7-6 to TRBJ2-7; 10 nucleotides align to TRBD1. Germline values: CDR1 SGHVS, CDR2 FNYEAQ. This CDR3 spans 14 amino acids. With V trimmed by 3 bases and J by 4 bases, 3 bases remained unmatched. Written as DNA, the CDR3 is TGTGCCAGCAGCTTCGACAGGGGGCGATACGAGCAGTACTTC. Amino acid sequence: CASSFDRGRYEQYF.

The chain has TRBV5-8 and TRBJ1-2, with D unclear. This CDR3 comprises 16 residues. Germline V gene sequence: CDR1 SGHTS, CDR2 YDEGEE. V lost 0 bases, J lost 8 bases, and 20 bases lay in between. DNA of the CDR3: TGTGCCAGCAGCTTGGGTCAGGCTGGTTTTGTTTGGGGCTACACCTTC. It translates to CASSLGQAGFVWGYTF.

The V gene is TRBV30, the J gene TRBJ1-3; possible D gene TRBD1, 5 bases. Germline-derived CDR1 and CDR2 are GTSNPN and SVGIG (reference sequence). The CDR3 length is 14 residues. V gave up 3 bases and J gave up 4 bases, with 13 bases separating them. The CDR3 spells CAWSGGARGNTIYF. CDR3 nucleotide sequence: TGTGCCTGGAGCGGAGGGGCGAGAGGAAACACCATATATTTT.

The V call is TRBV4-1, the J call TRBJ2-7, with TRBD2 identical over 10 bases. From germline, CDR1 is MGHRA and CDR2 YSYEKL. The CDR3 has 16 amino acids. The junction had 8 bases not matched to a gene; V was cut back by 1 base and J by 5 bases. The CDR3 DNA follows: TGCGCCAGCAGCCAAGGTCTGGGGACTAGCGACCACGAGCAGTACTTC. Translated: CASSQGLGTSDHEQYF.